Shown below are 24 T cell receptor beta chains from a single sample sequenced in a study of T cell repertoires in cytomegalovirus infection. TCRdb recomputed calls from the reads with MiXCR, one row per CDR3 protein. The sample includes 680,000 or so distinct CDR3 sequences, 35% to 45% of them seen just once. Sequencing input: PBMCs. These TCRs come from a human donor in good health (CMV status not recorded). Some clones in this sample may be carry-over from other donors' samples.

This clonotype was recorded a few times. CDR3 in DNA: TGTGCCACTAAGGGACTAGCGGTTGTGGAGACCCAGTACTTC. This translates into CATKGLAVVETQYF. The chain is built from TRBV28 and TRBJ2-5; 11 bases line up with TRBD2. Germline assignment: CDR1 MDHEN and CDR2 SYDVKM. The junction had 9 bases not matched to a gene; V was cut back by 10 bases and J by 5 bases. The CDR3 runs 14 residues.

The chain carries TRBV7-9 and TRBJ2-7, with D perhaps TRBD2 (5 bases). The CDR3 is 15 amino acids. V lost 5 bases and J 4 bases, leaving 18 bases between the germline ends. Per germline, CDR1 SEHNR and CDR2 FQNEAQ (reference sequence). The CDR3 spells CASSHPQLGRYEQYF. The DNA of the CDR3 is TGTGCCAGCAGCCACCCCCAACTAGGCCGATACGAGCAGTACTTC. Using reference TRBV7-9 and TRBJ2-7 for the parts outside the CDR3, the full variable domain is DTGVSQNPRHKITKRGQNVTFRCDPISEHNRLYWYRQTLGQGPEFLTYFQNEAQLEKSRLLSDRFSAERPKGSFSTLEIQRTEQGDSAMYLCASSHPQLGRYEQYFGPGTRLTVT.

V and J are TRBV7-6 and TRBJ2-5; unclear D gene. CDR1 is SGHVS, CDR2 FNYEAQ, per germline. The CDR3 consists of 14 residues. Trimming shortened V by 5 bases and J by 1 base, and 11 bases separated the two germline ends. CDR3 protein: CASSQPGGQETQYF. CDR3 bases: TGTGCCAGCAGCCAACCAGGTGGCCAAGAGACCCAGTACTTC.

This clonotype was seen a single time. Being one base from a much bigger clone, this may be a read error. This chain joins TRBV7-8 and TRBJ2-7, with no clear D. The CDR3 totals 12 residues. Germline loops: CDR1 SGHVS, CDR2 FQNEAQ. Trimming stripped 1 base from V and 3 bases from J, with 4 bases between. The CDR3 DNA sequence: TGTGCCAGCAGCTTAGTACGCTACGAGCAGTACTTC. Protein product: CASSLVRYEQYF.

V is TRBV4-1 and J is TRBJ1-4, with D hard to call. The CDR3 sequence is 15 residues long. V lost 4 bases to trimming and J lost 2 bases, with 11 bases between them. CDR1 and CDR2 from the germline V gene are MGHRA and YSYEKL. CDR3 region: CASSPHGRTNEKLFF. The CDR3 region has the DNA TGCGCCAGCAGCCCCCATGGGCGGACTAATGAAAAACTGTTTTTT.

Points on this clonotype: Germline is not matched at one junction end, which may reflect a read error. This chain uses TRBV11-2 with TRBJ1-4, with a possible D match to TRBD1 (5 bases). The CDR3 loop spans 13 amino acids. Germline V CDR1 and CDR2: SGHAT, FQNNGV. CDR3 sequence (DNA): TGTGCCAGCAGCCGGATAGTGGGACGTCCGGACAACTTT. Encoded protein: CASSRIVGRPDNF. The whole variable domain, filled in from reference TRBV11-2 and TRBJ1-4, reads EAGVAQSPRYKIIEKRQSVAFWCNPISGHATLYWYQQILGQGPKLLIQFQNNGVVDDSQLPKDRFSAERLKGVDSTLKIQPAKLEDSAVYLCASSRIVGRPDNFGSGTQLSVL.

The chain employs TRBV12-3 or TRBV12-4 and TRBJ1-5; weak D call: TRBD1 (5 bases). Trimming took 1 base from V and 5 from J, leaving 12 bases between them. The CDR3 contains 15 residues. For the CDR3, the DNA is TGTGCCAGCAGTTTAGGCCAGGGAAGAGATCAGCCCCAGCATTTT. Translation gives CASSLGQGRDQPQHF.

This chain joins TRBV28 and TRBJ1-1; D is undetermined. V was shortened by 4 bases and J by 2 bases, with 14 bases between the two germline ends. This CDR3 contains 15 residues. Germline V CDR1 and CDR2: MDHEN, SYDVKM. In DNA, the CDR3 is TGTGCCAGCAGTTCCGACTTGACGGCTAACACTGAAGCTTTCTTT. Its protein product is CASSSDLTANTEAFF.

This chain uses TRBV6-2 or TRBV6-3 with TRBJ2-4; no definite D call. The CDR3 runs to 14 residues. With 6 bases removed from V and 3 bases from J, the gap between germline ends came to 12 bases. The germline V gene has CDR1 MNHEY and CDR2 SVGEGT. As DNA, the CDR3 is TGTGCCAGCAGCCCCCCCCCGATCAAAAACATTCAGTACTTC. Translating it yields CASSPPPIKNIQYF.

This clonotype has a count of ten or more. The chain has TRBV5-1 and TRBJ2-1, with 13 bases lining up with TRBD2. The germline V gene has CDR1 SGHRS and CDR2 YFSETQ. The trim removed 4 bases at V and 15 bases at J, leaving 7 bases unmatched. The CDR3 extends over 13 amino acids. CDR3 coding DNA: TGCGCCAGCAGCGGAACTAGCGGGAGGGCTCCGTTCTTC. Protein: CASSGTSGRAPFF. Supplemented by reference TRBV5-1 and TRBJ2-1, the full variable domain reads KAGVTQTPRYLIKTRGQQVTLSCSPISGHRSVSWYQQTPGQGLQFLFEYFSETQRNKGNFPGRFSGRQFSNSRSEMNVSTLELGDSALYLCASSGTSGRAPFFGPGTRLTVL.

This chain joins TRBV6-6 and TRBJ1-1, with D hard to call. In germline, CDR1 is MNHNY, CDR2 SVGAGI (reference sequence). V lost 7 bases to trimming and J lost 1 base, with 13 bases between them. The CDR3 is 14 amino acids. The CDR3 loop reads CASILGSGNTEAFF. CDR3 coding DNA: TGTGCCAGCATTCTAGGGTCCGGGAACACTGAAGCTTTCTTT.

This clonotype was counted a few times. The rearrangement uses TRBV7-3 and TRBJ2-5, with D uncertain. The ends were cut back, 2 bases at V and 1 base at J, with 5 bases in the middle. The CDR3 sequence is 13 residues long. Germline V gene lookup returns CDR1 SGHTA and CDR2 FQGTGA. As DNA, the CDR3 is TGTGCCAGCAGCTTACAACCCCAAGAGACCCAGTACTTC. It codes for CASSLQPQETQYF. The full variable domain, its missing parts supplied by reference TRBV7-3 and TRBJ2-5, is GAGVSQTPSNKVTEKGKYVELRCDPISGHTALYWYRQSLGQGPEFLIYFQGTGAADDSGLPNDRFFAVRPEGSVSTLKIQRTERGDSAVYLCASSLQPQETQYFGPGTRLLVL.

The CDR3 bases are TGCGCCAGCAGCCAAGGTTCAGCAAACTATGGCTACACCTTC. Residues: CASSQGSANYGYTF. This chain links TRBV4-1 with TRBJ1-2; D call uncertain. V shed 1 base and J shed 2 bases, with 8 bases lying between them. This CDR3 has 14 amino acids. Germline lookup yields CDR1 MGHRA and CDR2 YSYEKL.

CDR3 sequence (DNA): TGTGCCAGCGCTATTGGCAATCAGCCCCAGCATTTT. Translated, it gives CASAIGNQPQHF. This rearrangement joins TRBV2 to TRBJ1-5, with no clear D. V was cut by 8 bases and J by 2 bases, with 7 bases left in between. This CDR3 has 12 residues. Germline V gene lookup returns CDR1 SNHLY and CDR2 FYNNEI.

The count of this clonotype is one. V usage is TRBV6-8 and J usage is TRBJ2-7; perhaps D is TRBD1 or TRBD2 (6 bases each). The CDR3 spans 16 residues. V dropped 5 bases and J dropped 0 bases, with 17 bases sitting between them. CDR1 is MNHGY and CDR2 is SAAAGT in the germline V gene. The CDR3 DNA reads TGTGCCAGCAGTCCGGGGGCCGGGACAAGCTCCTACGAGCAGTACTTC. This sequence encodes CASSPGAGTSSYEQYF.

V usage is TRBV7-9 and J usage is TRBJ1-1; D is unresolved. This CDR3 region has 16 residues. Trimming stripped 0 bases from V and 2 bases from J, with 13 bases between. The V gene's germline CDR1 is SEHNR and CDR2 FQNEAQ (reference sequence). The CDR3 reads CASSLALGTANTEAFF. DNA of the CDR3: TGTGCCAGCAGCTTAGCCCTTGGAACTGCTAACACTGAAGCTTTCTTT. Together with reference TRBV7-9 and TRBJ1-1, the CDR3 gives the full variable domain: DTGVSQNPRHKITKRGQNVTFRCDPISEHNRLYWYRQTLGQGPEFLTYFQNEAQLEKSRLLSDRFSAERPKGSFSTLEIQRTEQGDSAMYLCASSLALGTANTEAFFGQGTRLTVV.

This chain joins TRBV11-2 and TRBJ1-4, with TRBD1 matching over 8 bases. The CDR3 has 14 amino acids. The V gene end was trimmed by 4 bases and the J gene end by 8 bases; junction bases not matched to a gene: 6. The germline V gene has CDR1 SGHAT and CDR2 FQNNGV. CDR3 loop: CASSSGGKAEKLFF. DNA for the CDR3: TGTGCCAGCAGCTCAGGGGGCAAAGCGGAAAAACTGTTTTTT.

This clonotype was recorded a few times. CDR3: CASSLGTAPQHF. In nucleotides, the CDR3 is TGTGCCAGCAGTTTAGGGACGGCCCCTCAGCATTTT. The V and J genes are TRBV12-3 or TRBV12-4 and TRBJ1-5; D is ambiguous. The CDR3 loop spans 12 amino acids. V lost 1 base to trimming and J lost 13 bases, with 11 bases between them.

The chain combines TRBV5-1 with TRBJ1-2; D is unclear. Germline V gives CDR1 SGHRS, CDR2 YFSETQ. Trimming removed 4 bases at V and 0 bases at J, with 10 bases between. The CDR3 consists of 14 residues. This chain's CDR3 is CASSPFTANYGYTF. The CDR3 DNA is TGCGCCAGCAGCCCCTTTACGGCTAACTATGGCTACACCTTC.

V gene TRBV5-4 combines with J gene TRBJ2-7; D perhaps matches TRBD1 (6 bases). The CDR3 loop spans 13 amino acids. Deletions cut 5 bases from V and 2 bases from J, with 11 bases between. Germline CDR1 reads SGHNT; CDR2 reads YYREEE (reference sequence). CDR3 region: CASRLQGTYEQYF. In DNA form, the CDR3 reads TGTGCCAGCAGACTACAGGGAACCTACGAGCAGTACTTC.

The CDR3 loop is CASSILVSWGNQPQHF. CDR3 nucleotides: TGTGCCAGTAGTATTCTAGTCAGCTGGGGAAATCAGCCCCAGCATTTT. This chain links TRBV19 with TRBJ1-5; D is unclear. CDR3 length: 16 residues. V lost 3 bases and J lost 4, with 16 bases in between. Germline assignment: CDR1 LNHDA and CDR2 SQIVND (reference sequence).

Ten or more counts support this clonotype. The V and J genes are TRBV7-8 and TRBJ2-2, with 7 bases that match TRBD2. CDR3 length equals 14 residues. Germline trimming cut 3 bases from V and 6 bases from J; bases unmatched to any gene: 4. Germline assignment: CDR1 SGHVS and CDR2 FQNEAQ. As DNA, the CDR3 is TGTGCCAGCAGCTTTATCCGGGAGGCCGGGGAGCTGTTTTTT. Protein product: CASSFIREAGELFF.

This clonotype came up a few times. The rearrangement joins TRBV28 to TRBJ2-2; D is ambiguous. Between the trimmed V and J ends, which lost 8 bases and 2 bases, there was a span of 12 bases. This CDR3 contains 14 residues. The germline V gene has CDR1 MDHEN and CDR2 SYDVKM. As DNA, the CDR3 is TGTGCCAGCCTAGGGCAAACAAACACCGGGGAGCTGTTTTTT. Translated, it gives CASLGQTNTGELFF.

In this sample, this clonotype turned up many times. The CDR3 protein is CSARDPSEGIDYSYGYTF. The CDR3 nucleotides read TGCAGTGCTAGAGATCCTTCAGAAGGGATCGATTACAGCTATGGCTACACCTTC. The V and J genes are TRBV20-1 and TRBJ1-2, with D uncertain. Trimming removed 0 bases at V and 4 bases at J, with 24 bases between. This CDR3 has 18 amino acids. The V gene's germline CDR1 is DFQATT and CDR2 SNEGSKA (reference sequence).